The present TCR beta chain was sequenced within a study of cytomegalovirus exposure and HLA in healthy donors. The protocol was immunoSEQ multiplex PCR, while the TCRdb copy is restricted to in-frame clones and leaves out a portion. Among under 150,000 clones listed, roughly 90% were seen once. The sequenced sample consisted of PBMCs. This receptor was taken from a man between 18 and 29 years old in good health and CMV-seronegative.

Here the CDR3 DNA reads TGTGCCAGCATGGGGGGGAGCACAGATACGCAGTATTTT. It is translated as CASMGGSTDTQYF. This chain joins TRBV13 and TRBJ2-3; 7 positions agree with TRBD2. This CDR3 is 13 amino acids long. Germline V gives CDR1 PRHDT, CDR2 FYEKMQ (reference sequence). V gave up 7 bases and J gave up 0 bases; unmatched junction bases: 1.